Below are 2 T cell receptor beta chains sequenced from a single sample in a study of blood T cell repertoires in COVID-19. The protocol was immunoSEQ multiplex PCR, while the TCRdb copy is restricted to in-frame clones and leaves out a portion. The sample shows a few hundred thousand clones, roughly 85% of them seen only once. Sequenced sample: PBMCs or T cells enriched from blood (not recorded which). These receptors were obtained from a man aged 30-40 years who had recovered from COVID-19.

The rearrangement uses TRBV13 and TRBJ2-3; the match to TRBD2 covers 11 bases. The V gene's germline CDR1 is PRHDT and CDR2 FYEKMQ (reference sequence). After removal of 4 bases from V and 1 base from J, the junction contained 4 bases not matched to a gene. CDR3 length equals 16 residues. CDR3 nucleotides: TGTGCCAGCAGCTCAGTAGCGGGGGGGCGCACAGATACGCAGTATTTT. Its translation: CASSSVAGGRTDTQYF. Together with reference TRBV13 and TRBJ2-3, the CDR3 gives the full variable domain: AAGVIQSPRHLIKEKRETATLKCYPIPRHDTVYWYQQGPGQDPQFLISFYEKMQSDKGSIPDRFSAQQFSDYHSELNMSSLELGDSALYFCASSSVAGGRTDTQYFGPGTRLTVL.

The gene calls are TRBV7-8 and TRBJ1-2; 7 bases fit TRBD1. This CDR3 is 13 amino acids long. The germline gives CDR1 SGHVS, CDR2 FQNEAQ. J gave up 3 bases and V 5 bases, and 3 bases lay outside the gene matches. Here the CDR3 DNA reads TGTGCCAGCAGCCGAGGACAGGACTATGGCTACACCTTC. Protein: CASSRGQDYGYTF.